This TCR beta chain was documented in a study of blood T cell repertoires in COVID-19. Study information: Some COVID-19 samples were acute and others convalescent; all came from the United States, Italy and Spain.

Per the original methods: Using reference gene primer amplification, nucleated cell counts were estimated. Here immunoSEQ multiplex PCR was the method, and the copy in TCRdb shows in-frame clones only, minus some. The DNA was the basis for D and trimming; V, J and clone size are from that table. The sample holds 140,000 to 150,000 clones, 88% seen once. This CDR3 contains 15 residues. J lost 2 bases, V lost 3 bases, and 4 bases had no gene match. Looked up from germline, CDR1 is SGHDT and CDR2 is YYEEEE. Participants were aged about 18 to 100 years, lived in some 23 US areas, and enrolled virtually. The chain joins TRBV5-6 to TRBJ2-7; 11 nucleotides match TRBD1. Sequencing was performed on PBMCs or T cells enriched from blood (not recorded which). The receptor comes from a woman under 40 with acute COVID-19. CDR3 nucleotide sequence: TGTGCCAGCAGCTGGGGGACAGGGGGAGCCTACGAGCAGTACTTC. It translates to CASSWGTGGAYEQYF.